A single sample gave rise to the 26 T cell receptor beta chains below, sequenced in a study of response to subunit inactivated influenza vaccine. TCRdb re-analysed the RT-PCR reads in MiXCR, keeping a single row per CDR3 protein. The sample lists fewer than 700,000 distinct CDR3 sequences, roughly 13% occurring once. The starting material was PBMCs from blood, obtained 40 to 50 days after vaccination. The source is a man aged 50-59 years who received an inactivated influenza vaccine.

The chain links TRBV6-1 to TRBJ1-4; tentative D call: TRBD1 (6 bases). Between the trimmed V and J ends, which lost 6 bases and 4 bases, there was a span of 15 bases. CDR1 is MNHNS, CDR2 SASEGT, per germline. The CDR3 runs 15 residues. In DNA form, the CDR3 reads TGTGCCAGCAGAGAGACAGGCCCCTTTAATGAAAAACTGTTTTTT. This sequence encodes CASRETGPFNEKLFF.

This clonotype was recorded a few times. This chain joins TRBV5-1 and TRBJ2-7; the D gene could be TRBD1 or TRBD2 (5 bases each). V was cut by 3 bases and J by 5 bases, with 12 bases left in between. CDR3 size: 13 residues. The germline V gene encodes CDR1 SGHRS and CDR2 YFSETQ. As DNA, the CDR3 is TGCGCCAGCAGCTGGGACCGGTCCGACGAGCAGTACTTC. Translated, it gives CASSWDRSDEQYF. Filled out from reference TRBV5-1 and TRBJ2-7, the complete variable domain reads KAGVTQTPRYLIKTRGQQVTLSCSPISGHRSVSWYQQTPGQGLQFLFEYFSETQRNKGNFPGRFSGRQFSNSRSEMNVSTLELGDSALYLCASSWDRSDEQYFGPGTRLTVT.

This chain joins TRBV15 and TRBJ1-4; D is unresolved. The CDR3 spans 14 residues. V was pared by 2 bases and J by 7 bases, with 11 bases between. The germline V gene has CDR1 LNHNV and CDR2 YYDKDF (reference sequence). The CDR3 DNA reads as TGTGCCACCAGCAGATCTGGTGCGGGTGAAAAACTGTTTTTT. Its translation: CATSRSGAGEKLFF.

This sequence joins TRBV5-5 and TRBJ1-5; no clear D. V gave up 2 bases and J gave up 3 bases, with 12 bases separating them. CDR1 is SGHKS, CDR2 YYEKEE, per germline (reference sequence). The CDR3 runs to 15 residues. The CDR3 sequence: CASSLSSGLNQPQHF. Written as DNA, the CDR3 is TGTGCCAGCAGCTTATCTTCTGGGCTCAATCAGCCCCAGCATTTT. The full variable domain, rest sourced from reference TRBV5-5 and TRBJ1-5, is DAGVTQSPTHLIKTRGQQVTLRCSPISGHKSVSWYQQVLGQGPQFIFQYYEKEERGRGNFPDRFSARQFPNYSSELNVNALLLGDSALYLCASSLSSGLNQPQHFGDGTRLSIL.

In its sample, this clonotype was seen a few times. The rearrangement joins TRBV25-1 to TRBJ2-3; D is undetermined. The CDR3 covers 16 residues. V gave up 4 bases and J gave up 2 bases, with 16 bases separating them. The germline V gene encodes CDR1 MGHDK and CDR2 SYGVNS. As DNA, the CDR3 is TGTGCCAGCAGTGCCGACTCAACCCGGAACACAGATACGCAGTATTTT. This encodes CASSADSTRNTDTQYF.

The chain joins TRBV5-1 to TRBJ2-7; the match to TRBD2 covers 11 bases. The germline CDR1 and CDR2 sequences are SGHRS and YFSETQ. The CDR3 totals 15 residues. V gave up 0 bases and J gave up 5 bases; unmatched junction bases: 4. The CDR3 nucleotides are TGCGCCAGCAGCTTGGCCGGGACTAGCGGACACGAGCAGTACTTC. This gives the protein CASSLAGTSGHEQYF.

This clonotype was seen a few times. This chain joins TRBV29-1 and TRBJ2-1; D is possibly TRBD2 (6 bases). This CDR3 contains 15 residues. Germline V gives CDR1 SQVTM, CDR2 ANQGSEA. V was cut by 4 bases and J by 4 bases, with 17 bases left in between. The CDR3 is CSVGIGTYTYNEQFF. In nucleotides, the CDR3 is TGCAGCGTTGGTATTGGGACTTACACATACAATGAGCAGTTCTTC.

The table lists this clonotype with a few counts. The chain employs TRBV3-1 and TRBJ2-1; 8 positions match TRBD2. The V gene's germline CDR1 is LGHDT and CDR2 YNNKEL (reference sequence). Trimming took 1 base from V and 7 from J; bases not matched to a gene: 9. This CDR3 spans 16 amino acids. For the CDR3, the DNA is TGTGCCAGCAGCCAAGTTTTCAGCGGGAGCGGTAATGAGCAGTTCTTC. Translated: CASSQVFSGSGNEQFF.

The chain combines TRBV6-2 or TRBV6-3 with TRBJ2-3, with D perhaps given as TRBD1 or TRBD2 (5 bases each). The CDR3 covers 16 residues. Germline V gives CDR1 MNHEY, CDR2 SVGEGT. The V and J ends lost 6 bases and 2 bases respectively, with 18 bases between them. CDR3 region: CASRKTGRRTTDTQYF. The CDR3 coding sequence is TGTGCCAGCAGAAAAACGGGACGGAGGACCACAGATACGCAGTATTTT.

This chain joins TRBV10-3 and TRBJ2-4; D might be TRBD2 (5 bases). CDR3 size: 13 residues. Germline CDR1 is ENHRY and CDR2 is SYGVKD. Deletions cut 0 bases from V and 7 bases from J, with 7 bases between. CDR3 DNA: TGTGCCATCAGTGAGTCCGGGGAGAACATTCAGTACTTC. Its protein product is CAISESGENIQYF.

The table lists this clonotype with a few counts. The chain recombines TRBV4-3 with TRBJ2-5; 10 bases fit TRBD2. The CDR3 extends over 16 amino acids. With 0 bases clipped from V and 4 bases from J, the junction kept 5 bases outside the gene matches. Germline V gene sequence: CDR1 LGHNA, CDR2 YSLEER. The CDR3 protein is CASSQDLIAGGETQYF. As DNA, the CDR3 is TGCGCCAGCAGCCAAGATTTAATAGCGGGAGGAGAGACCCAGTACTTC.

The CDR3 region has the DNA TGTGCCAGCAGTTCCCGATCCTCGACAGGGTCAGAGACCCAGTACTTC. It yields the protein CASSSRSSTGSETQYF. The chain combines TRBV12-3 or TRBV12-4 with TRBJ2-5; TRBD1 aligns across 7 bases. The CDR3 length is 16 residues. Germline trimming cut 4 bases from V and 4 bases from J; bases unmatched to any gene: 12.

This clonotype has only a few counts. This chain connects TRBV7-9 to TRBJ2-1; unclear D gene. Germline V lookup: CDR1 SEHNR, CDR2 FQNEAQ (reference sequence). There are 13 residues in the CDR3. The V end lost 5 bases, the J end lost 2 bases, and 7 bases lay between the germline ends. The DNA for the CDR3 is TGTGCCAGCAGCCAAGGGACCTACAATGAGCAGTTCTTC. Translating it yields CASSQGTYNEQFF.

The chain carries TRBV9 and TRBJ2-3; 9 bases are a match to TRBD2. CDR1 and CDR2 from the germline V gene are SGDLS and YYNGEE. V lost 0 bases to trimming and J lost 1 base; unmatched junction nucleotides: 3. The CDR3 has 16 residues. CDR3 in amino acids: CASSVASGVRTDTQYF. The CDR3 DNA sequence: TGTGCCAGCAGCGTAGCTAGCGGGGTGCGCACAGATACGCAGTATTTT.

This clonotype was seen a few times. The V gene is TRBV5-5, the J gene TRBJ2-1; no clear D gene. V lost 0 bases, J lost 2 bases, and 9 bases lay in between. Germline CDR1 and CDR2: SGHKS and YYEKEE (reference sequence). CDR3 length equals 15 residues. CDR3 in amino acids: CASSLEASTYNEQFF. CDR3 nucleotides: TGTGCCAGCAGCTTGGAGGCATCCACCTACAATGAGCAGTTCTTC.

The chain recombines TRBV6-5 with TRBJ1-2; D not certain. Germline-derived CDR1 and CDR2 are MNHEY and SVGAGI. This CDR3 region has 16 residues. The V and J ends lost 4 bases and 0 bases respectively, with 15 bases between them. The CDR3 region has the DNA TGTGCCAGCAGTTTTGTTCCAGAACCAGCTAACTATGGCTACACCTTC. Translating gives CASSFVPEPANYGYTF.

This clonotype was counted a few times. As the CDR3 is not closed by the conserved phenylalanine or tryptophan, this likely results from a read error. It is unclear where the CDR3 begins or ends on the DNA, so no DNA is shown, and the CDR3 is as TCRdb lists it. The chain couples TRBV5-1 to TRBJ2-3. The CDR3 is 8 amino acids long, termini counted. CDR1 and CDR2 (germline): SGHRS, YFSETQ. The CDR3 here is CASSSRVS.

This clonotype occurred many times. The chain combines TRBV12-3 or TRBV12-4 with TRBJ1-5; 8 nucleotides align to TRBD1. The J segment lost 6 bases and the V segment lost 5 bases, leaving 9 bases of the junction unmatched. The CDR3 is 15 amino acids. The chain's CDR3 is CASSLDGQGLQPQHF. Here the CDR3 DNA reads TGTGCCAGCAGTCTCGACGGACAGGGTCTTCAGCCCCAGCATTTT.

This clonotype has only a few counts. The J gene is TRBJ2-5, the V gene TRBV6-2 or TRBV6-3, with TRBD2 identical over 15 bases. J was trimmed by 5 bases and V by 2 bases; bases with no gene match: 18. Germline CDR1 reads MNHEY; CDR2 reads SVGEGT. The CDR3 has 21 amino acids. The CDR3 loop reads CASSYIPPGLAGGPPRETQYF. In nucleotides, the CDR3 is TGTGCCAGCAGTTACATCCCCCCGGGACTAGCGGGAGGTCCCCCCCGGGAGACCCAGTACTTC.

This clonotype was picked up a small number of times. The V call is TRBV28, the J call TRBJ2-7; D uncertain. V lost 3 bases and J 2 bases, leaving 11 bases between the germline ends. CDR3 size: 14 residues. CDR1 and CDR2 from the germline V gene are MDHEN and SYDVKM. The chain's CDR3 is CASSFLLGTYEQYF. As DNA, the CDR3 is TGTGCCAGCAGTTTTCTTCTTGGAACCTACGAGCAGTACTTC.

This clonotype appeared a few times. V and J are TRBV7-9 and TRBJ2-2; 9 bases line up with TRBD1. CDR3 length: 14 residues. Germline trimming cut 5 bases from V and 5 bases from J; bases unmatched to any gene: 3. Germline assignment: CDR1 SEHNR and CDR2 FQNEAQ (reference sequence). CDR3 protein: CASSRDRATGELFF. The DNA for the CDR3 is TGTGCCAGCAGCCGGGACAGGGCGACCGGGGAGCTGTTTTTT.

This clonotype was found a few times. The V call is TRBV7-2, the J call TRBJ2-5; D might be TRBD1 (6 bases). Trimming removed 3 bases from V and 2 bases from J, with 10 bases in between. Germline loops: CDR1 SGHTA, CDR2 FQGNSA. This CDR3 has 14 amino acids. CDR3 residues: CASSFRGRQETQYF. CDR3 sequence (DNA): TGTGCCAGCAGCTTCAGGGGCAGACAAGAGACCCAGTACTTC.

This clonotype was detected ten times or more. V gene TRBV7-9 combines with J gene TRBJ2-3; tentatively, D is TRBD1 (5 bases). V lost 5 bases and J 0 bases, leaving 15 bases between the germline ends. Per germline, CDR1 SEHNR and CDR2 FQNEAQ (reference sequence). This CDR3 has 16 amino acids. The chain's CDR3 is CASSPSRRTSTDTQYF. As DNA, the CDR3 is TGTGCCAGCAGCCCCTCGCGACGGACAAGCACAGATACGCAGTATTTT.

This clonotype was seen ten or more times. The genes are TRBV12-3 or TRBV12-4 and TRBJ2-1, with a tentative D call TRBD2 (6 bases). The germline V and J ends were trimmed by 6 bases and 9 bases, with 21 bases remaining between them. The CDR3 extends over 15 amino acids. CDR3 protein: CASRRPGLSTGEQFF. As DNA, the CDR3 is TGTGCCAGCAGGCGACCGGGACTTAGCACGGGTGAGCAGTTCTTC.

Only a few counts were recorded for this clonotype. V is TRBV6-1 and J is TRBJ1-6; no clear D gene. The CDR3 length is 11 residues. CDR1 and CDR2 from the germline V gene are MNHNS and SASEGT. V dropped 6 bases and J dropped 8 bases, with 5 bases sitting between them. The CDR3 coding sequence is TGTGCCAGCAGCCGGGATTCACCCCTCCACTTT. Residues: CASSRDSPLHF.

The chain uses TRBV24-1 and TRBJ2-1; D is undetermined. CDR1 KGHDR and CDR2 SFDVKD come from the germline V gene. This CDR3 has 14 amino acids. V was clipped by 2 bases and J by 9 bases, with 13 bases between them. The CDR3 bases are TGTGCCACCAGTGATTCGACACTGAGGCCTGAGCAGTTCTTC. Amino acids: CATSDSTLRPEQFF.